This record covers a single T cell receptor beta chain. The sample originates from a study of control samples from healthy donors and cancer patients. Clones were sequenced by immunoSEQ multiplex PCR, and TCRdb holds only the in-frame ones, with some missing. The table includes around 84,000 clones, 65% to 90% detected once. The CDR3 has 14 amino acids. The ends were cut back, 8 bases at V and 9 bases at J, with 17 bases in the middle. Germline loops: CDR1 MNHEY, CDR2 SVGAGI. This chain joins TRBV6-5 and TRBJ1-6, with D perhaps matching TRBD1 (5 bases). The TCR originated in a man between 60 and 75 years old with head and neck cancer. The sample taken for sequencing was PBMCs. This chain's CDR3 is CASRGEGARSPLHF. The CDR3 DNA reads TGTGCCAGCCGGGGGGAAGGCGCCCGTTCACCCCTCCACTTT.